This T cell receptor (beta chain) was recorded in a study of vaccination and CD4 T cells after COVID-19. As for the study in general: Across the group, participants received two doses of either BNT162b2 or mRNA-1273 vaccine. Diagnosis preceded the drawing of post-COVID samples by a median about 98 days (range 35 to 161).

CDR3 size: 14 residues. The V gene's germline CDR1 is SGDLS and CDR2 YYNGEE. V shed 3 bases and J 7 bases; nucleotides not matched to a gene: 8. The treatment here: roughly nine-day PBMC culture with coronavirus spike peptide pools or control peptides (ViraFEST assay). Investigators obtained the unexposed donor's CD4+ T cells before the COVID-19 pandemic (2011-2018). A single count supports this clonotype. What it recognizes is unknown. Oncomine TCR Beta short-read sequencing was applied to DNA from cultured CD4+ T cells. Extraction of genomic DNA was performed on cultured CD4+ T cells. TCRdb analysed the PCR reads with MiXCR anew, one entry per CDR3 protein. The sample consists of approximately 6,700 distinct CDR3 sequences, roughly 50% of them appearing once.

The source of this sequence is a human donor in good health. The sample taken for sequencing was CD4+ T cells from blood, cultured in vitro. This chain links TRBV9 with TRBJ2-5; TRBD2 matches 8 bases. The CDR3 sequence is CASSATGGVGTQYF. For the CDR3, the DNA is TGTGCCAGCAGCGCGACCGGGGGGGTGGGGACCCAGTACTTC. The variable domain in full, with the rest retrieved from reference TRBV9 and TRBJ2-5, is DSGVTQTPKHLITATGQRVTLRCSPRSGDLSVYWYQQSLDQGLQFLIQYYNGEERAKGNILERFSAQQFPDLHSELNLSSLELGDSALYFCASSATGGVGTQYFGPGTRLLVL.